This TCR beta chain is from a study of T cells in localized non-small cell lung cancer. V lost 1 base and J lost 6; bases outside the gene matches: 6. Per germline, CDR1 SGHKS and CDR2 YYEKEE (reference sequence). This CDR3 spans 15 amino acids. Produced via immunoSEQ multiplex PCR; TCRdb's table is partial and in-frame only. The profile shows roughly 40,000 clones, 81% of them singletons. This rearrangement joins TRBV5-5 to TRBJ2-1; 8 nucleotides line up with TRBD2. The sequenced sample was peripheral blood mononuclear cells, obtained before any cancer treatment. The receptor was derived from an older male donor with stage II lung adenocarcinoma. The CDR3: CASSLTGLEGNEQFF. The DNA of the CDR3 is TGTGCCAGCAGCTTGACGGGACTAGAGGGCAATGAGCAGTTCTTC. Full variable domain (outside the CDR3, taken from reference TRBV5-5 and TRBJ2-1): DAGVTQSPTHLIKTRGQQVTLRCSPISGHKSVSWYQQVLGQGPQFIFQYYEKEERGRGNFPDRFSARQFPNYSSELNVNALLLGDSALYLCASSLTGLEGNEQFFGPGTRLTVL.